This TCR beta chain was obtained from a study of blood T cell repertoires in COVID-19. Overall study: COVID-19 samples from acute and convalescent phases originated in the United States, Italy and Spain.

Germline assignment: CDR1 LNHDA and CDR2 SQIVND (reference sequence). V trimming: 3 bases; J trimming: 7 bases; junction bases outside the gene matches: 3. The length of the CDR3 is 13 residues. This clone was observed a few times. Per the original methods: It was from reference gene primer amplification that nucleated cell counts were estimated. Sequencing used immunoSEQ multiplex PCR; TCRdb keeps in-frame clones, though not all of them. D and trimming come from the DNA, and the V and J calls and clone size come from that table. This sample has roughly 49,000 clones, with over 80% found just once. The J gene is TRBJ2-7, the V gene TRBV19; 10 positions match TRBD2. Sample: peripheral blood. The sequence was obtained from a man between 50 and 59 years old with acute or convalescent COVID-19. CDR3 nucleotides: TGTGCCAGTAGTATGGGACTAGCGTGGGAGCAGTACTTC. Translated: CASSMGLAWEQYF.